Listed below are T cell receptor beta chains from one sample, sequenced in a study of early T cells in non-severe SARS-CoV-2 infection. TCRdb passed the 5' RACE reads through MiXCR, listing each CDR3 protein once. The sample lists 35,000 to 40,000 distinct CDR3 sequences, 5.8% occurring once. Sample: whole blood. The receptor source for this set is an adult who was a healthcare worker with PCR-confirmed SARS-CoV-2 infection or an uninfected control (not recorded which). Each CDR3 is given with its conserved first and last residue. Fields, in order: D gene, clone size, J gene, V gene, CDR3 length, CDR3 DNA, CDR3 protein. D genes are given only for firm matches. Clone size is not always given. Where it is, it says once, few, many or a class for expanded clones.

>.|few|TRBJ1-2|TRBV20-1|13
TGCAGTGCTAGACTTGGACAGTTTTATGGCTACACCTTC
CSARLGQFYGYTF
>.|many|TRBJ2-2|TRBV7-3|15
TGTGCCAGCAGCTTAACTAGCGGTCACACCGGGGAGCTGTTTTTT
CASSLTSGHTGELFF
>.|few|TRBJ2-3|TRBV9|14
TGTGCCAGCAGCGTCCTTGGGACACCAGATACGCAGTATTTT
CASSVLGTPDTQYF
>.|.|TRBJ2-7|TRBV28|12
TGTGCCAGCAGTTCCGGAAAGATGGAGCAGTACTTC
CASSSGKMEQYF
>TRBD1|.|TRBJ1-6|TRBV27|15
TGTGCCAGCAGTTTATACAGGGGTAGGGATTCACCCCTCCACTTT
CASSLYRGRDSPLHF
>.|many|TRBJ2-6|TRBV7-7|14
TGTGCTAGCAGCTCAGGGTCTGGGGCCAACGTCCTGACTTTC
CASSSGSGANVLTF
>TRBD2|many|TRBJ2-5|TRBV30|14
TGTGCCTGCTCGAGTGGCGGGAGGGGGGAGACCCAGTACTTC
CACSSGGRGETQYF
>.|.|TRBJ1-4|TRBV4-1|18
TGTGCCAGCAGCCGCCCCTGGGCATTCAGGGAGAAGGATGAAAAACTGTTTTTT
CASSRPWAFREKDEKLFF
>.|many|TRBJ2-1|TRBV4-2|15
TGTGCCAGCAGCCCTCACGGCGAATCCTACAATGAGCAGTTCTTC
CASSPHGESYNEQFF
>.|many|TRBJ2-4|TRBV11-2|13
TGTGCCAGCAGGAGGGGGGTGGGAAACATTCAGTACTTC
CASRRGVGNIQYF
>TRBD1|many|TRBJ2-7|TRBV27|14
TGTGCCAGCACCAAGGGACAGTACGGTGGAGAGCAGTACTTC
CASTKGQYGGEQYF
>.|few|TRBJ2-7|TRBV5-1|15
TGCGCCAGCAGCTTGGGGGACGGGAGAACCTACGAGCAGTACTTC
CASSLGDGRTYEQYF
>.|many|TRBJ2-1|TRBV5-1|14
TGCGCCAGCAGCTTGATTGTCGGGGCTAGTGAGCAGTTCTTC
CASSLIVGASEQFF